These 29 T cell receptor beta chains were sequenced from one sample in a study of blood T cells in healthy people across ages. Combining a sample-barcoded 5' primer with a J-beta primer mix, a second PCR ran for roughly 6 to 12 cycles. TCRdb reanalysed the 5' RACE reads using MiXCR and keeps one entry per CDR3 protein. This sample has 600,000 to 650,000 distinct CDR3 sequences; 58% occur once, and the top ten carry roughly 34%. The sequenced sample consisted of blood. All receptors come from a man in his sixties in good health.

The gene calls are TRBV5-5 and TRBJ1-6; no firm D call. V was pared by 10 bases and J by 7 bases, with 12 bases between. Per germline, CDR1 SGHKS and CDR2 YYEKEE (reference sequence). This CDR3 contains 12 residues. DNA of the CDR3: TGTGCCTCTACGATCGGCAATTCACCCCTCCACTTT. Translation gives CASTIGNSPLHF. The variable domain in full, completed from reference TRBV5-5 and TRBJ1-6, reads DAGVTQSPTHLIKTRGQQVTLRCSPISGHKSVSWYQQVLGQGPQFIFQYYEKEERGRGNFPDRFSARQFPNYSSELNVNALLLGDSALYLCASTIGNSPLHFGNGTRLTVT.

The chain employs TRBV2 and TRBJ2-4; TRBD2 agrees at 15 bases. The junction had 10 bases not matched to a gene; V was cut back by 6 bases and J by 13 bases. The CDR3 is 15 residues long. Looked up from germline, CDR1 is SNHLY and CDR2 is FYNNEI. The DNA for the CDR3 is TGTGCCAGCAGACCAGAGGGACTAGCGGGGGGCACCCAGTACTTC. This codes for CASRPEGLAGGTQYF.

This chain joins TRBV5-6 and TRBJ1-2, with D unresolved. CDR1 is SGHDT and CDR2 is YYEEEE in the germline V gene. The CDR3 is made up of 15 amino acids. Between the trimmed V and J ends, which lost 4 bases and 4 bases, there was a span of 17 bases. CDR3 coding DNA: TGTGCCAGCAGCCCGGCGGGCGGAAGGGTCTATGGCTACACCTTC. This codes for CASSPAGGRVYGYTF.

The chain carries TRBV5-1 and TRBJ2-1, with D possibly being TRBD2 (6 bases). Trimming removed 0 bases from V and 5 bases from J, with 12 bases in between. Germline CDR1 SGHRS, CDR2 YFSETQ. CDR3 length equals 15 residues. CDR3 DNA sequence: TGCGCCAGCAGCTTGGTTCCCGGGAGCCACAATGAGCAGTTCTTC. It specifies CASSLVPGSHNEQFF.

The rearrangement uses TRBV18 and TRBJ2-1, with TRBD2 as a possible D gene (5 bases). CDR3 size: 13 residues. V lost 3 bases and J lost 2, with 5 bases in between. The germline V gene encodes CDR1 KGHSH and CDR2 LQKENI. The CDR3 coding sequence is TGTGCCAGCTCACCGACTACCTACAATGAGCAGTTCTTC. Its translation: CASSPTTYNEQFF.

The CDR3 reads CSASLGYSSHGYTF. Written as DNA, the CDR3 is TGCAGTGCTAGTTTGGGCTATTCCTCTCATGGCTACACCTTC. The J gene is TRBJ1-2, the V gene TRBV20-1; unclear D gene. Germline CDR1 and CDR2: DFQATT and SNEGSKA (reference sequence). Trimming removed 3 bases at V and 6 bases at J, with 17 bases between. This CDR3 comprises 14 residues.

This clonotype was seen a few times. The rearrangement links TRBV28 to TRBJ1-4; 8 bases map to TRBD1. The junction had 10 bases not matched to a gene; V was cut back by 5 bases and J by 8 bases. The CDR3 has 15 residues. CDR1 and CDR2 from the germline V gene are MDHEN and SYDVKM. CDR3 coding DNA: TGTGCCAGCAGTCCCCCGCAGGGGGCATTGGAAAAACTGTTTTTT. Translating it yields CASSPPQGALEKLFF.

The chain links TRBV20-1 to TRBJ2-7; D is ambiguous. The CDR3 is 14 residues long. Germline loops: CDR1 DFQATT, CDR2 SNEGSKA (reference sequence). V was shortened by 3 bases and J by 4 bases, with 16 bases between the two germline ends. The CDR3 sequence is CSASSSLGIYEQYF. The CDR3 DNA follows: TGCAGTGCTAGCAGCTCTTTAGGGATTTACGAGCAGTACTTC.

This chain connects TRBV6-2 or TRBV6-3 to TRBJ1-5; possibly TRBD1 for D (5 bases). This CDR3 is built from 15 residues. Trimming pared 2 bases from V and 3 bases from J, leaving 11 bases between. CDR1 and CDR2 from the germline V gene are MNHEY and SVGEGT. In nucleotides, the CDR3 is TGTGCCAGCAGTTACAATGGGGGTCCCAATCAGCCCCAGCATTTT. Protein product: CASSYNGGPNQPQHF.

CDR3 nucleotide sequence: TGTGCCAGCAGCTGGACGGGGACTGATTCACCCCTCCACTTT. Translating gives CASSWTGTDSPLHF. The rearrangement uses TRBV3-1 and TRBJ1-6; perhaps TRBD1 as D (5 bases). The V gene lost 5 bases and the J gene lost 8 bases, with 13 bases spanning the gap. The CDR3 runs 14 residues. The germline CDR1 and CDR2 sequences are LGHDT and YNNKEL (reference sequence).

The V call is TRBV7-2, the J call TRBJ1-6, with TRBD1 identical over 7 bases. CDR1 SGHTA and CDR2 FQGNSA come from the germline V gene. The J segment lost 6 bases and the V segment lost 5 bases, leaving 4 bases of the junction unmatched. The CDR3 contains 14 residues. The CDR3 DNA follows: TGTGCCAGCAGCCAACAGGGGCGTAATTCACCCCTCCACTTT. This sequence encodes CASSQQGRNSPLHF.

The V and J genes are TRBV5-1 and TRBJ2-1, with 7 bases lining up with TRBD1. Losses at the gene ends were 5 bases for V and 8 bases for J; bases not matched to a gene: 10. CDR1 and CDR2 from the germline V gene are SGHRS and YFSETQ. The CDR3 length is 14 residues. CDR3 DNA sequence: TGCGCCAGCAGACCTGGACAGGCTGTGGATGAGCAGTTCTTC. Translating gives CASRPGQAVDEQFF.

The table lists this clonotype with a few counts. This chain uses TRBV29-1 with TRBJ2-2; D unclear. This CDR3 contains 12 residues. CDR1 is SQVTM, CDR2 ANQGSEA, per germline. V was trimmed by 4 bases and J by 7 bases, leaving 10 bases between them. The CDR3 loop reads CSVGETRGELFF. CDR3 nucleotides: TGCAGCGTTGGCGAAACTCGCGGGGAGCTGTTTTTT.

The chain combines TRBV12-3 or TRBV12-4 with TRBJ1-6; 8 nucleotides line up with TRBD1. This CDR3 contains 15 residues. J was trimmed by 10 bases and V by 6 bases; bases with no gene match: 11. The CDR3 DNA is TGTGCCAGCAGCCGCCCGGGACAGGTGCGCTCACCCCTCCACTTT. Protein sequence: CASSRPGQVRSPLHF.

This clonotype appeared a few times. The chain couples TRBV20-1 to TRBJ2-4, with D possibly matching TRBD1 (6 bases). The germline CDR1 and CDR2 sequences are DFQATT and SNEGSKA (reference sequence). The V end lost 6 bases, the J end lost 2 bases, and 17 bases lay between the germline ends. This CDR3 comprises 15 residues. CDR3 loop: CSAPNARDTKNIQYF. The CDR3 region has the DNA TGCAGTGCCCCTAATGCCCGGGACACCAAAAACATTCAGTACTTC.

V gene TRBV12-3 or TRBV12-4 combines with J gene TRBJ1-2; D gene ambiguous. V lost 4 bases, J lost 4 bases, and 16 bases lay in between. The CDR3 length is 15 residues. CDR3 sequence: CASSSSPIRAYGYTF. The CDR3 DNA follows: TGTGCCAGCAGTTCCTCGCCCATACGGGCCTATGGCTACACCTTC.

This chain links TRBV3-1 with TRBJ2-4; D may be TRBD1 (5 bases). Deletions cut 2 bases from V and 3 bases from J, with 8 bases between. The CDR3 length is 14 residues. Germline V gives CDR1 LGHDT, CDR2 YNNKEL (reference sequence). The CDR3 protein is CASSQRGGKNIQYF. CDR3 sequence (DNA): TGTGCCAGCAGCCAAAGGGGTGGCAAAAACATTCAGTACTTC.

The CDR3 region is CASSQLRTSGVHEQFF. The CDR3 DNA reads as TGCGCCAGCAGCCAACTCCGGACTAGCGGGGTCCATGAGCAGTTCTTC. V usage is TRBV4-1 and J usage is TRBJ2-1; 12 positions agree with TRBD2. Trimming removed 2 bases from V and 8 bases from J; junction bases left unmatched: 7. This CDR3 contains 16 residues. CDR1 is MGHRA and CDR2 is YSYEKL in the germline V gene.

This clonotype occurred a few times. This chain links TRBV2 with TRBJ2-7, with D possibly being TRBD1 (5 bases). The V and J ends lost 8 bases and 3 bases respectively, with 8 bases between them. CDR3 length equals 11 residues. Germline V CDR1 and CDR2: SNHLY, FYNNEI. CDR3 in amino acids: CASGAIYEQYF. The CDR3 DNA reads TGTGCCAGCGGGGCCATCTACGAGCAGTACTTC.

This clonotype has at least ten counts. V usage is TRBV7-2 and J usage is TRBJ2-2, with TRBD2 matching 7 bases. The CDR3 totals 16 residues. V lost 6 bases and J lost 0; bases outside the gene matches: 7. Germline CDR1 and CDR2: SGHTA and FQGNSA. CDR3 amino acids: CASSQARGSNTGELFF. The CDR3 bases are TGTGCCAGCAGTCAGGCGCGGGGGTCGAACACCGGGGAGCTGTTTTTT.

This clonotype turned up a few times. J is TRBJ2-5 and V is TRBV6-5, with a weak D call TRBD1 (6 bases). The V gene's germline CDR1 is MNHEY and CDR2 SVGAGI. Trimming stripped 6 bases from V and 11 bases from J, with 22 bases between. The CDR3 loop spans 14 amino acids. The CDR3 loop reads CASRDNFDRSEQYF. CDR3 sequence (DNA): TGTGCCAGCAGAGACAACTTTGACAGGTCGGAGCAGTACTTC.

The rearrangement uses TRBV27 and TRBJ1-1; 9 bases fit TRBD1. Trimming cost V 6 bases and J 6 bases; bases outside gene matches: 8. The length of the CDR3 is 14 residues. Germline V gene lookup returns CDR1 MNHEY and CDR2 SMNVEV (reference sequence). CDR3 nucleotide sequence: TGTGCCAGCAGACCGGACAGGGGAAGGGCTGAAGCTTTCTTT. It is translated as CASRPDRGRAEAFF.

The chain has TRBV5-1 and TRBJ2-3; 9 bases match TRBD2. The V segment lost 0 bases and the J segment 6 bases; nucleotides outside the gene matches: 8. CDR3 size: 16 residues. The germline gives CDR1 SGHRS, CDR2 YFSETQ. The CDR3 is CASSLDRGLATDTQYF. The DNA of the CDR3 is TGCGCCAGCAGCTTGGACAGGGGACTAGCAACGGATACGCAGTATTTT.

DNA for the CDR3: TGTGCCAGCAGACGAAAGCAGGGGGCGCGTGATACGCAGTATTTT. Translation: CASRRKQGARDTQYF. The chain uses TRBV27 and TRBJ2-3; TRBD1 aligns across 8 bases. Germline V CDR1 and CDR2: MNHEY, SMNVEV (reference sequence). V lost 6 bases, J lost 6 bases, and 11 bases stayed unmatched. The CDR3 extends over 15 amino acids.

The V gene is TRBV10-3, the J gene TRBJ1-2, with TRBD1 identical over 8 bases. V lost 2 bases and J lost 4; bases outside the gene matches: 9. Germline assignment: CDR1 ENHRY and CDR2 SYGVKD. This CDR3 is 16 amino acids long. CDR3: CAISEGSRTGRYGYTF. The CDR3 DNA reads as TGTGCCATCAGTGAGGGATCTAGGACAGGGCGCTATGGCTACACCTTC.

This chain uses TRBV28 with TRBJ1-6; maybe TRBD1 (5 bases). From germline, CDR1 is MDHEN and CDR2 SYDVKM. V shed 6 bases and J shed 3 bases, with 18 bases lying between them. The CDR3 is 17 residues long. CDR3 protein: CASSIRTGDFYNSPLHF. CDR3 nucleotides: TGTGCCAGCAGCATACGCACGGGGGATTTCTATAATTCACCCCTCCACTTT.

CDR3 in amino acids: CASSLVHRVHSYEQYF. DNA of the CDR3: TGTGCCAGCAGCTTAGTGCACAGGGTCCACTCCTACGAGCAGTACTTC. V usage is TRBV7-4 and J usage is TRBJ2-7, with D possibly being TRBD1 (6 bases). The CDR3 sequence is 16 residues long. V lost 1 base and J lost 0, with 13 bases in between. CDR1 SGHVT and CDR2 SQSDAQ come from the germline V gene.

This clonotype was seen just once. The gene calls are TRBV20-1 and TRBJ2-5, with D unresolved. Per germline, CDR1 DFQATT and CDR2 SNEGSKA (reference sequence). The CDR3 is made up of 13 amino acids. Trimming left V 1 base short and J 5 bases short, with 11 bases between. The CDR3 spells CSARGAERETQYF. CDR3 in DNA: TGCAGTGCTAGAGGGGCGGAAAGGGAGACCCAGTACTTC.

This sequence joins TRBV7-8 and TRBJ1-4; 8 bases line up with TRBD1. The CDR3 consists of 15 residues. Germline V lookup: CDR1 SGHVS, CDR2 FQNEAQ. Unmatched junction bases numbered 7, after V lost 4 bases and J lost 6 bases. CDR3 protein: CASSSIDRGHEKLFF. CDR3 in DNA: TGTGCCAGCAGCTCAATCGACAGGGGCCATGAAAAACTGTTTTTT.